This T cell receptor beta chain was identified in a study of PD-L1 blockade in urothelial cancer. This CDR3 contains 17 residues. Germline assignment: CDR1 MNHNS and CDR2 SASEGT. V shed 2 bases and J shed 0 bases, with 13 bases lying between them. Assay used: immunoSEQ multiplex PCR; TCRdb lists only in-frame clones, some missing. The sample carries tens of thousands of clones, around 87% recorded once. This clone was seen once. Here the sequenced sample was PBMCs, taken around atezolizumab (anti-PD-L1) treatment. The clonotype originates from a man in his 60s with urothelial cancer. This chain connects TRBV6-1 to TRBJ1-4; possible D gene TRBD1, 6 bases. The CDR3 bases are TGTGCCAGCAGTGAACCGCCTGCAGGGGCAACTAATGAAAAACTGTTTTTT. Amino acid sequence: CASSEPPAGATNEKLFF.